A single sample gave rise to the 6 T cell receptor beta chains below, sequenced in a study of blood T cell repertoires in COVID-19. Here immunoSEQ multiplex PCR was the method, and the copy in TCRdb shows in-frame clones only, minus some. The repertoire has about 270,000 clones, 90% of them found once; the top ten carry roughly 4%. Sequencing was carried out using PBMCs or T cells enriched from blood (not recorded which). The receptor set was obtained from a woman in her 30s with acute COVID-19.

The genes are TRBV9 and TRBJ1-4; maybe TRBD1 (5 bases). CDR3 length equals 15 residues. The V end lost 0 bases, the J end lost 7 bases, and 13 bases lay between the germline ends. Germline V CDR1 and CDR2: SGDLS, YYNGEE. The DNA of the CDR3 is TGTGCCAGCAGCGTAGTTGGGGGGGTAGGTGAAAAACTGTTTTTT. This codes for CASSVVGGVGEKLFF. Looking up the rest from reference TRBV9 and TRBJ1-4 gives the full variable domain: DSGVTQTPKHLITATGQRVTLRCSPRSGDLSVYWYQQSLDQGLQFLIQYYNGEERAKGNILERFSAQQFPDLHSELNLSSLELGDSALYFCASSVVGGVGEKLFFGSGTQLSVL.

The rearrangement joins TRBV7-3 to TRBJ2-1; TRBD1 aligns across 7 bases. The CDR3 runs 15 residues. Looked up from germline, CDR1 is SGHTA and CDR2 is FQGTGA. The ends lost 4 bases at V and 4 bases at J; junction bases unmatched: 7. The DNA of the CDR3 is TGTGCCAGCAGCTCAAGGGACAGTCCTTACAATGAGCAGTTCTTC. Residues: CASSSRDSPYNEQFF. Filled out from reference TRBV7-3 and TRBJ2-1, the complete variable domain reads GAGVSQTPSNKVTEKGKYVELRCDPISGHTALYWYRQSLGQGPEFLIYFQGTGAADDSGLPNDRFFAVRPEGSVSTLKIQRTERGDSAVYLCASSSRDSPYNEQFFGPGTRLTVL.

The CDR3 region is CASSLRLAGEVTQYF. The CDR3 nucleotides read TGTGCCAGCAGTCTCCGACTAGCGGGAGAGGTGACCCAGTACTTC. The chain carries TRBV27 and TRBJ2-5; 12 nucleotides agree with TRBD2. Per germline, CDR1 MNHEY and CDR2 SMNVEV (reference sequence). CDR3 length: 15 amino acids. After removal of 5 bases from V and 7 bases from J, the junction contained 8 bases not matched to a gene.

This clone was observed a handful of times. The rearrangement links TRBV27 to TRBJ2-7; 7 bases line up with TRBD2. CDR1 and CDR2 (germline): MNHEY, SMNVEV (reference sequence). The trim removed 3 bases at V and 6 bases at J, leaving 8 bases unmatched. The CDR3 sequence is 14 residues long. This CDR3 reads CASSFGAGEREQYF. In DNA form, the CDR3 reads TGTGCCAGCAGTTTTGGGGCGGGAGAACGCGAGCAGTACTTC.

The gene calls are TRBV4-1 and TRBJ1-3, with TRBD1 matching over 7 bases. The V gene's germline CDR1 is MGHRA and CDR2 YSYEKL. The CDR3 loop spans 15 amino acids. The V gene end was trimmed by 1 base and the J gene end by 2 bases; junction bases not matched to a gene: 2. CDR3 DNA: TGCGCCAGCAGCCAAGTTCAGGGGGCTGGAAACACCATATATTTT. This codes for CASSQVQGAGNTIYF.

To note about this clone: The sample contains more than one DNA sequence encoding this CDR3. This chain uses TRBV28 with TRBJ1-5; possible D gene TRBD1, 6 bases. The CDR3 extends over 13 amino acids. Trimming removed 3 bases at V and 5 bases at J, with 8 bases between. Germline lookup yields CDR1 MDHEN and CDR2 SYDVKM. DNA for the CDR3: TGTGCCAGCAGTTTGACAGGCTATCAGCCCCAGCATTTT. Protein product: CASSLTGYQPQHF. Full variable domain (remainder filled in from reference TRBV28 and TRBJ1-5): DVKVTQSSRYLVKRTGEKVFLECVQDMDHENMFWYRQDPGLGLRLIYFSYDVKMKEKGDIPEGYSVSREKKERFSLILESASTNQTSMYLCASSLTGYQPQHFGDGTRLSIL.